Listed below are T cell receptor beta chains from one sample, sequenced in a study of CD8+CD57+ T cells in acquired aplastic anemia. TCRdb ran MiXCR on the reads and lists one entry per CDR3 protein. The sample shows some 290,000 distinct CDR3 sequences, around three fifths of them seen only once. The sequencing sample was made of sorted CD4+, CD8+, or CD8+CD57+ T cells (not recorded which) from PBMCs. The receptors were gathered from a human donor with severe aplastic anemia or a healthy control (not recorded which). Both conserved end residues are part of each CDR3. D genes are given only for firm matches. Rows give clone size only sometimes, using once, few, many, or a class for an expanded clone.

>few|TRBJ1-2|TRBD1|TRBV18
CASSPGQGTGYGYTF
TGTGCCAGCTCACCGGGACAGGGGACAGGCTATGGCTACACCTTC
>once|TRBJ2-1|NA|TRBV24-1
CATSVRREAGYNEQFF
TGTGCCACCAGTGTCCGCAGGGAAGCCGGCTACAATGAGCAGTTCTTC
>many|TRBJ1-2|NA|TRBV12-3/TRBV12-4
CASRTMWGHGYGYTF
TGTGCCAGCAGAACCATGTGGGGGCATGGCTATGGCTACACCTTC
>few|TRBJ1-2|NA|TRBV2
CASRGQQYGYTF
TGTGCCAGCAGAGGACAGCAATATGGCTACACCTTC
>once|TRBJ1-2|TRBD1|TRBV5-4
CADWVSLKLVWDSNYGYTF
TGTGCCGACTGGGTTTCACTGAAGCTTGTTTGGGACAGTAACTATGGCTACACCTTC
>once|TRBJ1-2|NA|TRBV5-1
CASSPPRGAGYTF
TGCGCCAGCAGCCCCCCACGGGGGGCGGGCTACACCTTC
>NA|TRBJ2-5|NA|TRBV12-5
CASGLVRSGTQYF
TGTGCTAGTGGTTTGGTACGTTCCGGGACCCAGTACTTC
>once|TRBJ2-7|NA|TRBV7-9
CASSLSLDEQYF
TGTGCCAGCAGCTTAAGTCTAGACGAGCAGTACTTC
>NA|TRBJ2-2|NA|TRBV7-6
CASRAGQTNTGELFF
TGTGCCAGCAGAGCGGGACAGACAAACACCGGGGAGCTGTTTTTT
>NA|TRBJ2-1|NA|TRBV29-1
CSVEDTQTEGLNSYYNEQFF
TGCAGCGTTGAAGATACACAGACAGAGGGGCTAAACAGCTATTACAATGAGCAGTTCTTC
>NA|TRBJ2-7|NA|TRBV20-1
CSARDRTEPAYEQYF
TGCAGTGCTAGAGATCGAACGGAGCCTGCCTACGAGCAGTACTTC
>NA|TRBJ1-2|NA|TRBV20-1
CSAWAVNYGYTF
TGCAGTGCTTGGGCAGTTAACTATGGCTACACCTTC
>NA|TRBJ1-4|NA|TRBV7-2
CASSLARTTNEKLFF
TGTGCCAGCAGCTTAGCGAGGACTACAAATGAAAAACTGTTTTTT
>many|TRBJ1-1|NA|TRBV6-2/TRBV6-3
CASSYGTEAFF
TGTGCCAGCAGTTACGGGACTGAAGCTTTCTTT
>NA|TRBJ2-6|NA|TRBV7-9
CASSFDAGANVLTF
TGTGCCAGCAGCTTCGACGCTGGGGCCAACGTCCTGACTTTC
>few|TRBJ2-7|TRBD2|TRBV7-9
CASSQGVLAGSPRAYEQYF
TGCGCCAGCAGCCAAGGGGTCCTAGCGGGATCCCCGCGGGCCTACGAGCAGTACTTC
>NA|TRBJ2-2|TRBD2|TRBV7-2
CASSPGGSGATGKLFF
TGTGCCAGCAGCCCTGGGGGTAGCGGGGCCACCGGGAAGCTGTTTTTT
>NA|TRBJ2-5|NA|TRBV2
CASSEDKGAVEKLFFGSGTQYF
NA
>NA|TRBJ1-5|NA|TRBV19
CASTTGYNQPQHF
TGTGCCAGTACCACGGGATACAATCAGCCCCAGCATTTT
>NA|TRBJ1-2|NA|TRBV7-2
CASSLAFSTDGYTF
TGTGCCAGCAGCTTAGCCTTCTCAACGGATGGCTACACCTTC
>few|TRBJ1-5|NA|TRBV6-2/TRBV6-3
CASSYGLLGGTEHF
TGTGCCAGCAGTTACGGTCTCCTGGGGGGGACCGAGCATTTT
>many|TRBJ1-2|NA|TRBV9
CASSEGGRANYGYTF
TGTGCCAGCAGCGAGGGGGGCAGAGCTAACTATGGCTACACCTTC
>NA|TRBJ2-1|TRBD2|TRBV7-2
CASSLESGRAEQFF
TGTGCCAGCAGCTTGGAAAGCGGGAGGGCTGAGCAGTTCTTC